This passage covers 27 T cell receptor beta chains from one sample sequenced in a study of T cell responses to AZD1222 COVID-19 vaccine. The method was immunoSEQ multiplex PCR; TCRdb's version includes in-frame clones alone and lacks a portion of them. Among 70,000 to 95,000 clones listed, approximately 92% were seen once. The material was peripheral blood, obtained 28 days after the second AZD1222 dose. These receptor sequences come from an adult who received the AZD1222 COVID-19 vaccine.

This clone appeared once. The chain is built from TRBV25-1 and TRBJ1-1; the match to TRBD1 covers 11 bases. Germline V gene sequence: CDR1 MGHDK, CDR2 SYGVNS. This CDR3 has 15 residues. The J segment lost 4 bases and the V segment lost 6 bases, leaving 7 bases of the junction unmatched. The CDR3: CASRRTGGLGTEAFF. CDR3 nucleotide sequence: TGTGCCAGCAGGCGGACAGGGGGCTTGGGCACTGAAGCTTTCTTT.

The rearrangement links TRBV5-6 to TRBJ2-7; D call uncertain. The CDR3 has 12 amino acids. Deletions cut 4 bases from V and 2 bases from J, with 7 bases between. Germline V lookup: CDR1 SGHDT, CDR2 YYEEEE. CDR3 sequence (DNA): TGTGCCAGCAGCCAATATCCCTACGAGCAGTACTTC. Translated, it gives CASSQYPYEQYF.

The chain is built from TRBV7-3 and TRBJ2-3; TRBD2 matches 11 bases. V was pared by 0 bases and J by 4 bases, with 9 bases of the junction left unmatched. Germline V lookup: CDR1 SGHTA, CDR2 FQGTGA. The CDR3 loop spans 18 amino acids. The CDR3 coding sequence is TGTGCCAGCAGCTTAACTGCTTTAGCGGGAGGGCCTCCAGATACGCAGTATTTT. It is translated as CASSLTALAGGPPDTQYF.

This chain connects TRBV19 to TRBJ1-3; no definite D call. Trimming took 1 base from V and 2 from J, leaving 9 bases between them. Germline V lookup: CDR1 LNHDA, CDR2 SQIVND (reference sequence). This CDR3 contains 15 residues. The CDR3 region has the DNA TGTGCCAGTAGTATAGGTCCAGGAGCTGGAAACACCATATATTTT. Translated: CASSIGPGAGNTIYF.

DNA for the CDR3: TGCAGCGTTGAAACAGGTTCCACAGATACGCAGTATTTT. It encodes CSVETGSTDTQYF. The chain is built from TRBV29-1 and TRBJ2-3, with TRBD1 as a possible D gene (5 bases). In germline, CDR1 is SQVTM, CDR2 ANQGSEA. The V gene lost 2 bases and the J gene lost 2 bases, with 8 bases spanning the gap. This CDR3 is built from 13 residues.

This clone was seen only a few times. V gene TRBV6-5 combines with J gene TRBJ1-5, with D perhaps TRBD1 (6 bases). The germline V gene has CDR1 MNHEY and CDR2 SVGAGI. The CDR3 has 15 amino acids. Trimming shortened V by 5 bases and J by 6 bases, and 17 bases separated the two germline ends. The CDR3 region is CASSPELGGPQPQHF. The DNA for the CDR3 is TGTGCCAGCAGTCCTGAACTGGGGGGCCCTCAGCCCCAGCATTTT.

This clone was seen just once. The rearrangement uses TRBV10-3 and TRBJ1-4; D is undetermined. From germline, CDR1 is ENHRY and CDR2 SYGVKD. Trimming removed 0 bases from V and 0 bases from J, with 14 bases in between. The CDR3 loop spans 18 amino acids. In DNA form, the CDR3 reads TGTGCCATCAGTGAGTCTCACGGCAGGCCCGCAACTAATGAAAAACTGTTTTTT. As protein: CAISESHGRPATNEKLFF.

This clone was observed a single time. The CDR3 DNA reads TGTGCCAGCAGCAGGCCAAGCGGGAGGAGTTACAATGAGCAGTTCTTC. It yields the protein CASSRPSGRSYNEQFF. V is TRBV5-4 and J is TRBJ2-1; TRBD2 matches at 9 bases. CDR1 and CDR2 (germline): SGHNT, YYREEE (reference sequence). CDR3 size: 16 residues. V shed 4 bases and J 4 bases; nucleotides not matched to a gene: 9. Using reference TRBV5-4 and TRBJ2-1 for the parts outside the CDR3, the full variable domain is ETGVTQSPTHLIKTRGQQVTLRCSSQSGHNTVSWYQQALGQGPQFIFQYYREEENGRGNFPPRFSGLQFPNYSSELNVNALELDDSALYLCASSRPSGRSYNEQFFGPGTRLTVL.

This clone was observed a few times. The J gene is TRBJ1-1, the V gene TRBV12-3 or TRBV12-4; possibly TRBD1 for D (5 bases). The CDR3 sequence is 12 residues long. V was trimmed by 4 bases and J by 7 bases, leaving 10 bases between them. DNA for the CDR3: TGTGCCAGCAGTTGGACACTAGATGAAGCTTTCTTT. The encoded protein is CASSWTLDEAFF.

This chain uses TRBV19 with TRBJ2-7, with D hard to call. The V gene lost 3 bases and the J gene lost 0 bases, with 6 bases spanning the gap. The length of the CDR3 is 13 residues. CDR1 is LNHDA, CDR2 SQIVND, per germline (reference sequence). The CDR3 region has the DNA TGTGCCAGTAGTATGCTGGGCTCCTACGAGCAGTACTTC. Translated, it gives CASSMLGSYEQYF.

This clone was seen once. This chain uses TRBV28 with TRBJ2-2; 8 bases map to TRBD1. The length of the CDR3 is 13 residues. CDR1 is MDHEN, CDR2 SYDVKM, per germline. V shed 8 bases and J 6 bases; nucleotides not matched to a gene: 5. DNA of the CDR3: TGTGCCAGCGGATCAGGGGGCCCCGGGGAGCTGTTTTTT. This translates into CASGSGGPGELFF.

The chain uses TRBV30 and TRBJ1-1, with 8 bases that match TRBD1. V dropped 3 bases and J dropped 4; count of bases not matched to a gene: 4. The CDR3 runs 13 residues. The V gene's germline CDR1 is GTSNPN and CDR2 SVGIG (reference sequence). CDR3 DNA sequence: TGTGCCTGGAGCAGGGGGCTTGTCACTGAAGCTTTCTTT. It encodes CAWSRGLVTEAFF.

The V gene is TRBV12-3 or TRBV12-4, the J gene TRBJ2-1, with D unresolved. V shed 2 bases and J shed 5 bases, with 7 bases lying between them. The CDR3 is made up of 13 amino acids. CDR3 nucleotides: TGTGCCAGCAGTTTAAATGAACACAATGAGCAGTTCTTC. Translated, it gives CASSLNEHNEQFF.

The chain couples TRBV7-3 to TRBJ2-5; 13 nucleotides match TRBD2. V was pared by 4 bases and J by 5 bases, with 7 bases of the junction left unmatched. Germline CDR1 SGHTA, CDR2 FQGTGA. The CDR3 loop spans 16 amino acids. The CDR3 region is CASSSEGLAGYETQYF. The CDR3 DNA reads TGTGCCAGCAGCTCAGAGGGACTAGCGGGGTACGAGACCCAGTACTTC.

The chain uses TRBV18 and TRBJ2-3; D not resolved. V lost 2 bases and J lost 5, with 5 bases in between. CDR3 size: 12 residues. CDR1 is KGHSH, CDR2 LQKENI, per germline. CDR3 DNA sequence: TGTGCCAGCTCACCAATAAGAGATACGCAGTATTTT. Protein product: CASSPIRDTQYF.

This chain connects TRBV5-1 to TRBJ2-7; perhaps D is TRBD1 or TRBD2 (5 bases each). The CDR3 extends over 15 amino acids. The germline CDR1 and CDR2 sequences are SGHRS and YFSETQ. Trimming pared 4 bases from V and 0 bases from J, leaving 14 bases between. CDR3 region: CASSLEGRSSYEQYF. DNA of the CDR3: TGCGCCAGCAGCCTCGAGGGACGAAGCTCCTACGAGCAGTACTTC.

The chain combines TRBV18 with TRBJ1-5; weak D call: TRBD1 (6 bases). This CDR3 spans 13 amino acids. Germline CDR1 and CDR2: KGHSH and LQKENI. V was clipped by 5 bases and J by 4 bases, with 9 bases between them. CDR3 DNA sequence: TGTGCCAGCTCATCGGACAGAAATCAGCCCCAGCATTTT. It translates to CASSSDRNQPQHF.

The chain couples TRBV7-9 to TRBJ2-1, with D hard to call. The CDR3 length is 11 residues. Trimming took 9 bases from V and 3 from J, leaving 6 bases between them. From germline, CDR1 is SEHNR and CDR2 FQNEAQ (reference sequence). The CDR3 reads CASTVYNEQFF. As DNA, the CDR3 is TGTGCCAGTACGGTCTACAATGAGCAGTTCTTC.

CDR3 in amino acids: CASGRGLASQETQYF. CDR3 in DNA: TGTGCCAGTGGCCGGGGACTAGCGTCGCAAGAGACCCAGTACTTC. V usage is TRBV19 and J usage is TRBJ2-5, with TRBD2 identical over 10 bases. CDR1 and CDR2 from the germline V gene are LNHDA and SQIVND (reference sequence). The CDR3 consists of 15 residues. The trim removed 8 bases at V and 2 bases at J, leaving 8 bases unmatched.

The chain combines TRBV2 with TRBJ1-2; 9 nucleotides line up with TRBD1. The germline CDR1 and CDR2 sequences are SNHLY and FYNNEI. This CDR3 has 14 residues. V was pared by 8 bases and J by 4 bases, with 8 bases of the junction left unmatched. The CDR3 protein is CASGPGQGGYGYTF. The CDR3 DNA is TGTGCCAGCGGACCGGGACAGGGTGGCTATGGCTACACCTTC.

This CDR3 is CASSESQLAGASEQFF. The CDR3 region has the DNA TGTGCCAGCAGTGAGTCCCAACTAGCGGGAGCGAGTGAGCAGTTCTTC. The rearrangement uses TRBV6-4 and TRBJ2-1; 11 positions match TRBD2. V was pared by 3 bases and J by 9 bases, with 10 bases of the junction left unmatched. Germline-derived CDR1 and CDR2 are MRHNA and SNTAGT. This CDR3 region has 16 residues.

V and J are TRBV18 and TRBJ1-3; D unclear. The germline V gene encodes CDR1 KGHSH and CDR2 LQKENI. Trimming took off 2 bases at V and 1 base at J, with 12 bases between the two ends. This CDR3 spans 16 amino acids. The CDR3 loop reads CASSPGEGRSGNTIYF. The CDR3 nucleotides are TGTGCCAGCTCACCAGGTGAAGGGAGGTCTGGAAACACCATATATTTT.

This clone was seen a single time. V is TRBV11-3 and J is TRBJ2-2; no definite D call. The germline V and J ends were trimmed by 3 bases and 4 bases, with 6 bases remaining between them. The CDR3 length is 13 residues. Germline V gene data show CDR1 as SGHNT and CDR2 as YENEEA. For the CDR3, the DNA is TGTGCCAGCAGCTTCTACAGCACCGGGGAGCTGTTTTTT. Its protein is CASSFYSTGELFF.

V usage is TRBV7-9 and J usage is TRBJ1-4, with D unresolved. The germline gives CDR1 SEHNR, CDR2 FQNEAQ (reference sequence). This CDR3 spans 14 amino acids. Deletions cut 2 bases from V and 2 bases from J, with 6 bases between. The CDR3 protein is CASSLFGTNEKLFF. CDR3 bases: TGTGCCAGCAGCTTATTCGGGACTAATGAAAAACTGTTTTTT.

This CDR3 reads CASSPESRGYGYTF. The DNA of the CDR3 is TGTGCCAGCTCACCGGAAAGCCGGGGCTATGGCTACACCTTC. J is TRBJ1-2 and V is TRBV18, with no clear D. CDR1 and CDR2 (germline): KGHSH, LQKENI. The CDR3 is 14 amino acids. Trimming took off 3 bases at V and 4 bases at J, with 12 bases between the two ends.

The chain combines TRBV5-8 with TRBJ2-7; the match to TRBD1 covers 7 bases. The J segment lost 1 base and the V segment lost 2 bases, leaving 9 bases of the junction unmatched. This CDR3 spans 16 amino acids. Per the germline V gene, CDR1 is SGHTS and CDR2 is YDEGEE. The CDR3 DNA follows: TGTGCCAGCAGCTTAAAAGGGACAGCTTATTCCTACGAGCAGTACTTC. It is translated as CASSLKGTAYSYEQYF.

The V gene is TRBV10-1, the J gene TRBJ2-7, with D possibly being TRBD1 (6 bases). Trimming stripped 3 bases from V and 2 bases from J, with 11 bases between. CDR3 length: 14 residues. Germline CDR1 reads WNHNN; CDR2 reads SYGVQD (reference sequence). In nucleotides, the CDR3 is TGCGCCAGCAGTGATCAAGGGGGAGCCTACGAGCAGTACTTC. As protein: CASSDQGGAYEQYF.